This T cell receptor beta chain was obtained from a study of CD8+CD57+ T cells in acquired aplastic anemia. This clonotype was counted only a few times. CDR3 and TCR beta VDJ profiling relied on a genomic DNA template. TCRdb re-called the reads through MiXCR, storing one row per CDR3 protein. The sample shows roughly 200,000 distinct CDR3 sequences, around three fifths of them seen only once. Before being chosen for sequencing, patients had shown CD8+CD57+ cell expansion by flow cytometry. V was clipped by 6 bases and J by 4 bases; unmatched bases: 6. Germline V gene sequence: CDR1 SNHLY, CDR2 FYNNEI. The CDR3 consists of 14 residues.

The chain links TRBV2 to TRBJ2-1, with 7 bases fitting TRBD2. Material for sequencing was sorted CD4+, CD8+, or CD8+CD57+ T cells (not recorded which) from PBMCs. The sequence was obtained from a human donor with aplastic anemia. CDR3 in amino acids: CASRLLGGYNEQFF. The CDR3 DNA reads as TGTGCCAGCAGACTGCTGGGGGGGTACAATGAGCAGTTCTTC.